These T cell receptor beta chains were read from a single sample in a study of CD8+CD57+ T cells in acquired aplastic anemia. Each CDR3 protein is one row after TCRdb ran MiXCR on the reads. Among approximately 220,000 distinct CDR3 sequences listed, roughly half were seen once. Sequencing was performed on sorted CD4+, CD8+, or CD8+CD57+ T cells (not recorded which) from PBMCs. Receptors originate from a human donor with aplastic anemia. Each CDR3 is given with its conserved first and last residue.

v_call,j_call,cdr3_aa
TRBV7-9,TRBJ2-6,CASSSSAGGYSGANVLTF
TRBV7-9,TRBJ2-7,CASSFRESYEQYF
TRBV28,TRBJ2-3,CASSFGVEGDTQYF
TRBV10-3,TRBJ2-3,CAISGVAGETDTQYF
TRBV24-1,TRBJ2-1,CATSLTGGRGEQFF
TRBV29-1,TRBJ1-1,CSVDVGRMNTEAFF
TRBV2,TRBJ2-1,CASSFIADDSYEQFF
TRBV2,TRBJ2-1,CASPAGFSYNEQFF
TRBV2,TRBJ1-5,CASSEEGQGSQPQHF
TRBV15,TRBJ1-1,CATSRIQGAFF
TRBV15,TRBJ2-5,CATSRVAETQYF
TRBV19,TRBJ2-7,CACSIAGTLSYEQYF
TRBV7-3,TRBJ1-1,CASTTQPPDRKAFF
TRBV11-3,TRBJ2-5,CASSYRGGRAGAGETQYF
TRBV5-1,TRBJ1-1,CASSPRVEAFF
TRBV7-8,TRBJ1-5,CASSSLTVYSNQPQHF
TRBV12-3/TRBV12-4,TRBJ2-3,CAGGGGAGEVDTQYF
TRBV27,TRBJ2-5,CASSLSIRGTSVETQYF
TRBV13,TRBJ2-5,CASSLTQETQYF
TRBV7-9,TRBJ2-7,CAISESLAGGSSYEQYF
TRBV7-9,TRBJ2-7,CASSPYTGNYEQYF
TRBV19,TRBJ2-7,CASSNPYPPREQYF
TRBV9,TRBJ1-5,CASSEDSYDQPQHF
TRBV12-3/TRBV12-4,TRBJ2-5,CASSTGGNQETQYF
TRBV7-9,TRBJ2-6,CASSGPGGTGANVLTF
TRBV7-2,TRBJ2-3,CASSQLRTGGTDTQYF
TRBV29-1,TRBJ2-2,CSVASRDTGELFF
TRBV29-1,TRBJ2-5,CSVEIGAETRYF
TRBV20-1,TRBJ1-5,CSASPYYRENQPQHF
TRBV9,TRBJ2-2,CASSVEGNTGELFF
TRBV6-4,TRBJ1-2,CASSDSEGDGYTF
TRBV15,TRBJ2-7,CATSKDRALIEQYF
TRBV24-1,TRBJ2-7,CATTPGAYEQYF
TRBV19,TRBJ2-1,CASSIPGLETDEQFF
TRBV15,TRBJ1-6,CATSRDHPAGYNSPLHF
TRBV20-1,TRBJ2-7,CSAGGRGTAYEQYF
TRBV25-1,TRBJ1-1,CASSFQGGDTEAFF
TRBV19,TRBJ2-2,CAAPGIGELFF
TRBV7-2,-,CASSLDIREQYF
TRBV7-2,TRBJ2-1,CASSPRAGSSYNEQFF
TRBV28,TRBJ1-1,CASSARGDTEAFF
TRBV10-1,TRBJ2-2,CASRGAGELFF
TRBV2,TRBJ2-5,CASSYSLAGGRETQYF
TRBV7-9,TRBJ2-7,CASSYPGTDPFGEQYF
TRBV10-2,TRBJ1-2,CASSGTPVGGEGGYTF
TRBV7-2,TRBJ2-7,CASSYRNYEQYF
TRBV20-1,TRBJ1-1,CSASRRQGGHTEAFF
TRBV29-1,TRBJ2-7,CSVVPSVGTDFYEQYF
TRBV6-5,TRBJ1-5,CASAPGFSNQPQHF
TRBV5-1,TRBJ1-3,CASSFSDRAGNTIYF
TRBV7-4,TRBJ2-5,CASSDIWRDDSAQYF
TRBV7-6,TRBJ1-3,CASSFGGSGNTIYF
TRBV7-9,TRBJ1-1,CASRAGGSVYTEAFF
TRBV20-1,TRBJ2-5,CSARAGDDQETQYF
TRBV10-3,TRBJ1-1,CAISDSGDTEAFF
TRBV13,TRBJ1-4,CASSFRGLGEKLFF
TRBV3-1,TRBJ2-5,CASSHSLAGLIGETQYF
TRBV11-3,TRBJ2-7,CASSLRRDGGEQYF
TRBV4-2,TRBJ2-7,CASSQEKVYEQYF